One sample yielded the 8 T cell receptor beta chains listed below, sequenced in a study of regulatory T cells in long-lasting Graves disease. iRepertoire HTBI primers and Arm-PCR of CDR3 regions built TCR beta libraries. MiXCR, run by TCRdb on the multiplex PCR reads, gives a single entry per CDR3 protein. The table has 200,000 to 250,000 distinct CDR3 sequences, roughly a fifth seen once. Time point described: newly diagnosed GD, antithyroid drugs for less than 3 months. RNA extracted from PBMCs served as the sequencing template. This sample also belongs to another study, concerning T cells in Graves' hyperthyroidism and ophthalmopathy.

The source material was peripheral blood mononuclear cells (PBMCs), sampled at new diagnosis, from a patient treated with antithyroid drugs. The receptor set was obtained from a woman under 40 with Graves disease.

This clonotype was observed at least ten times. The chain recombines TRBV6-5 with TRBJ1-2, with D unresolved. The V gene lost 2 bases and the J gene lost 4 bases, with 17 bases spanning the gap. From germline, CDR1 is MNHEY and CDR2 SVGAGI. This CDR3 region has 16 residues. The CDR3 reads CASSYRTGAERYGYTF. In DNA form, the CDR3 reads TGTGCCAGCAGTTACAGGACGGGTGCCGAACGCTATGGCTACACCTTC.

This clonotype was seen many times. The rearrangement uses TRBV19 and TRBJ1-2; TRBD1 is a possible D gene (5 bases). Between the trimmed V and J ends, which lost 5 bases and 0 bases, there was a span of 19 bases. Germline V gene lookup returns CDR1 LNHDA and CDR2 SQIVND (reference sequence). CDR3 length: 17 amino acids. In nucleotides, the CDR3 is TGTGCCAGTAGTTCGGGGGGTGGTCGAAGAGCTAACTATGGCTACACCTTC. Protein product: CASSSGGGRRANYGYTF.

The V call is TRBV7-9, the J call TRBJ1-5; no clear D gene. The CDR3 consists of 15 residues. Germline V gene lookup returns CDR1 SEHNR and CDR2 FQNEAQ (reference sequence). The germline V and J ends were trimmed by 3 bases and 2 bases, with 11 bases remaining between them. The CDR3 spells CASSFGEYGNQPQHF. DNA for the CDR3: TGTGCCAGCAGCTTCGGGGAGTACGGCAATCAGCCCCAGCATTTT.

In its sample, this clonotype was seen many times. V usage is TRBV19 and J usage is TRBJ2-7; 9 bases are a match to TRBD1. Germline CDR1 LNHDA, CDR2 SQIVND (reference sequence). The CDR3 is 13 residues long. The junction had 4 bases not matched to a gene; V was cut back by 5 bases and J by 5 bases. CDR3 in amino acids: CASSFGTGNEQYF. The DNA for the CDR3 is TGTGCCAGTAGTTTCGGGACAGGGAACGAGCAGTACTTC.

This clonotype was seen at least ten times. This rearrangement joins TRBV15 to TRBJ2-1; 12 bases line up with TRBD2. The length of the CDR3 is 16 residues. With V trimmed by 3 bases and J by 5 bases, 5 bases remained unmatched. Per the germline V gene, CDR1 is LNHNV and CDR2 is YYDKDF (reference sequence). CDR3 sequence: CATSSLAGGPHNEQFF. The DNA of the CDR3 is TGTGCCACCAGCAGCCTAGCGGGAGGGCCCCACAATGAGCAGTTCTTC.

This clonotype was seen ten or more times. The chain is built from TRBV20-1 and TRBJ2-3; 9 positions agree with TRBD2. Germline trimming cut 6 bases from V and 2 bases from J; bases unmatched to any gene: 6. This CDR3 is 14 amino acids long. CDR1 and CDR2 (germline): DFQATT, SNEGSKA (reference sequence). CDR3 sequence (DNA): TGCAGTGCCGATAGCGGGAGAATCACAGATACGCAGTATTTT. Translating gives CSADSGRITDTQYF.

There are many counts of this clonotype. The chain links TRBV7-2 to TRBJ1-5; no reliable D call. CDR1 is SGHTA, CDR2 FQGNSA, per germline. The CDR3 extends over 13 amino acids. The V end lost 6 bases, the J end lost 4 bases, and 10 bases lay between the germline ends. The CDR3: CASSPDRNQPQHF. CDR3 bases: TGTGCCAGCAGTCCGGACCGAAATCAGCCCCAGCATTTT.

This clonotype occurred many times. The chain carries TRBV20-1 and TRBJ2-5; tentative D call: TRBD1 (5 bases). This CDR3 spans 13 amino acids. The V gene's germline CDR1 is DFQATT and CDR2 SNEGSKA (reference sequence). The germline V and J ends were trimmed by 0 bases and 5 bases, with 10 bases remaining between them. CDR3 nucleotide sequence: TGCAGTGCTAGAGATGACAGTACGGAGACCCAGTACTTC. It specifies CSARDDSTETQYF.